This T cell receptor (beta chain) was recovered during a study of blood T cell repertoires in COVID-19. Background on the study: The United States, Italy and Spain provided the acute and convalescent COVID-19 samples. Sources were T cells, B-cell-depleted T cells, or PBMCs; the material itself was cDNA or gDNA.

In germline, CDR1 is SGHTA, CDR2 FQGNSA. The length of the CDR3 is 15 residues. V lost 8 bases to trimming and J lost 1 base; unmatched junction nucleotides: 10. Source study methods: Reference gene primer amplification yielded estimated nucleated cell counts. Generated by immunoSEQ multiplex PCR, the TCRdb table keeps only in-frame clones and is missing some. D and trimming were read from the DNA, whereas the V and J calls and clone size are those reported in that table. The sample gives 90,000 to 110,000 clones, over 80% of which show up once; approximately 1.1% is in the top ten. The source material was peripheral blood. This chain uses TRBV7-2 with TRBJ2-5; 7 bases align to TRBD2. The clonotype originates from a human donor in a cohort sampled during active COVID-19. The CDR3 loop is CASGWGGGPQETQYF. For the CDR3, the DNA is TGTGCCAGCGGGTGGGGCGGGGGTCCCCAAGAGACCCAGTACTTC.